Listed here are 24 T cell receptor beta chains from one sample, sequenced in a study of low-dose radiotherapy and immunotherapy resistance in tumors. Alpha- and beta-chain coverage of first-strand cDNA came from TRAV- and TRBV-specific primers. Over around 19 PCR cycles, TCRs were amplified from a constant-region primer and V-primer adapter. TCRdb reprocessed the reads with MiXCR, giving one entry per CDR3 protein. The top ten clones hold roughly 6.2% of a sample with roughly 10,000 distinct CDR3 sequences, roughly 42% of them seen once. These receptors were collected from a human donor with advanced metastatic prostate, ovarian, gallbladder or colorectal cancer (not recorded which). This table probably holds off-target reads from a library built for another chain.

In this sample, this clonotype turned up a few times. This rearrangement joins TRBV12-5 to TRBJ2-1; possible D gene TRBD2, 5 bases. CDR1 LGHNT and CDR2 FRNRAP come from the germline V gene. The CDR3 runs 14 residues. Trimming stripped 6 bases from V and 6 bases from J, with 15 bases between. Here the CDR3 reads CASGPQLVGNEQFF. The CDR3 DNA follows: TGTGCTAGTGGGCCACAACTAGTCGGCAATGAGCAGTTCTTC.

V is TRBV6-6 and J is TRBJ1-5; unclear D gene. This CDR3 region has 13 residues. From germline, CDR1 is MNHNY and CDR2 SVGAGI (reference sequence). Deletions cut 7 bases from V and 2 bases from J, with 9 bases between. The CDR3 nucleotides read TGTGCCAGCATCCAGCGGGGCAATCAGCCCCAGCATTTT. This gives the protein CASIQRGNQPQHF.

The V and J genes are TRBV19 and TRBJ2-3, with 7 positions matching TRBD2. CDR1 and CDR2 (germline): LNHDA, SQIVND (reference sequence). This CDR3 comprises 14 residues. V lost 7 bases, J lost 6 bases, and 10 bases stayed unmatched. CDR3 sequence reads: CASTPRGEGDTQYF. The CDR3 DNA sequence: TGTGCCAGTACCCCTCGCGGGGAGGGGGATACGCAGTATTTT.

This clonotype occurred a few times. The chain employs TRBV2 and TRBJ1-1; 9 nucleotides align to TRBD1. CDR1 and CDR2 from the germline V gene are SNHLY and FYNNEI. The ends lost 8 bases at V and 4 bases at J; junction bases unmatched: 8. The CDR3 runs to 14 residues. The CDR3 here is CASRDRALFTEAFF. CDR3 DNA sequence: TGTGCCAGCCGGGACAGGGCTTTGTTCACTGAAGCTTTCTTT.

This clonotype showed up just a few times. V gene TRBV29-1 combines with J gene TRBJ2-5; D ambiguous. Germline values: CDR1 SQVTM, CDR2 ANQGSEA. The ends were cut back, 4 bases at V and 5 bases at J, with 8 bases in the middle. The CDR3 runs to 11 residues. As DNA, the CDR3 is TGCAGCGTTGGGTTCGTGGAGACCCAGTACTTC. It codes for CSVGFVETQYF.

The table lists this clonotype with a few counts. The CDR3 here is CSARGTGAQGNTIYF. The CDR3 bases are TGCAGTGCTAGAGGCACAGGGGCGCAGGGAAACACCATATATTTT. The rearrangement joins TRBV20-1 to TRBJ1-3, with TRBD1 matching 7 bases. The CDR3 contains 15 residues. Germline CDR1 reads DFQATT; CDR2 reads SNEGSKA (reference sequence). The V gene end was trimmed by 1 base and the J gene end by 4 bases; junction bases not matched to a gene: 7.

V and J are TRBV6-5 and TRBJ2-7; D gene unclear. Germline V lookup: CDR1 MNHEY, CDR2 SVGAGI. Trimming shortened V by 8 bases and J by 4 bases, and 18 bases separated the two germline ends. The CDR3 spans 14 residues. DNA for the CDR3: TGTGCCAGCCTCCCCGCAGCATCCCTTTACGAGCAGTACTTC. This gives the protein CASLPAASLYEQYF.

By sample share, this clonotype is medium-sized. V is TRBV28 and J is TRBJ2-2; D not certain. CDR3 size: 14 residues. In germline, CDR1 is MDHEN, CDR2 SYDVKM. V lost 6 bases, J lost 4 bases, and 12 bases lay in between. CDR3 protein: CASSTTGSTGELFF. The CDR3 DNA reads TGTGCCAGCAGCACTACCGGGTCCACCGGGGAGCTGTTTTTT.

This clonotype occurred a few times. J is TRBJ2-4 and V is TRBV6-2 or TRBV6-3, with D perhaps TRBD2 (5 bases). Germline loops: CDR1 MNHEY, CDR2 SVGEGT. Trimming removed 6 bases at V and 7 bases at J, with 13 bases between. This CDR3 is 13 amino acids long. CDR3: CASRTNEGNIQYF. The CDR3 DNA reads TGTGCCAGCAGGACCAATGAGGGCAACATTCAGTACTTC.

The chain is built from TRBV6-8 and TRBJ2-7; D may be TRBD2 (5 bases). Germline V gene sequence: CDR1 MNHGY, CDR2 SAAAGT. The ends were cut back, 6 bases at V and 2 bases at J, with 11 bases in the middle. This CDR3 contains 13 residues. The CDR3 here is CASSGGEPYEQYF. CDR3 coding DNA: TGTGCCAGCAGCGGTGGGGAGCCCTACGAGCAGTACTTC.

This clonotype was seen a few times. V is TRBV7-9 and J is TRBJ2-7, with D possibly called TRBD1 or TRBD2 (5 bases each). This CDR3 has 11 amino acids. Trimming shortened V by 5 bases and J by 6 bases, and 8 bases separated the two germline ends. CDR1 is SEHNR and CDR2 is FQNEAQ in the germline V gene (reference sequence). The CDR3 spells CASSPGAEQYF. CDR3 in DNA: TGTGCCAGCAGCCCCGGGGCCGAGCAGTACTTC.

This sequence joins TRBV20-1 and TRBJ1-2, with TRBD1 as a possible D gene (5 bases). The germline CDR1 and CDR2 sequences are DFQATT and SNEGSKA (reference sequence). The V and J ends lost 0 bases and 3 bases respectively, with 14 bases between them. This CDR3 comprises 15 residues. The CDR3: CSARESGTGDYGYTF. The CDR3 DNA reads as TGCAGTGCTAGAGAGTCGGGGACTGGGGACTATGGCTACACCTTC.

The table lists this clonotype with a few counts. This chain joins TRBV2 and TRBJ1-1; no firm D call. The CDR3 contains 15 residues. Germline-derived CDR1 and CDR2 are SNHLY and FYNNEI. The V end lost 0 bases, the J end lost 1 base, and 9 bases lay between the germline ends. CDR3 loop: CASSEALYQNTEAFF. The CDR3 bases are TGTGCCAGCAGTGAAGCTCTATACCAGAACACTGAAGCTTTCTTT.

This clonotype turned up a few times. The chain combines TRBV4-1 with TRBJ1-2; 7 nucleotides align to TRBD1. The CDR3 is made up of 15 amino acids. Germline trimming cut 7 bases from V and 0 bases from J; bases unmatched to any gene: 8. The germline V gene has CDR1 MGHRA and CDR2 YSYEKL. CDR3 in amino acids: CASNIGQAANYGYTF. DNA of the CDR3: TGCGCCAGCAACATAGGACAGGCGGCTAACTATGGCTACACCTTC.

By proportion, this clonotype is medium-sized (0.01 to 0.1%). V gene TRBV2 combines with J gene TRBJ2-5; perhaps D is TRBD1 or TRBD2 (6 bases each). The germline gives CDR1 SNHLY, CDR2 FYNNEI. This CDR3 is 15 amino acids long. V lost 7 bases, J lost 2 bases, and 17 bases lay in between. The CDR3 nucleotides are TGTGCCAGCATAGGGGCAGGGGACTTTCAAGAGACCCAGTACTTC. Translation gives CASIGAGDFQETQYF.

V usage is TRBV29-1 and J usage is TRBJ2-5; the D is unclear. Germline CDR1 is SQVTM and CDR2 is ANQGSEA. The germline V and J ends were trimmed by 4 bases and 0 bases, with 12 bases remaining between them. The CDR3 runs to 14 residues. The CDR3 nucleotides read TGCAGCGTTGTTCCGCAGTGGGACCAAGAGACCCAGTACTTC. Translating gives CSVVPQWDQETQYF.

This chain links TRBV7-6 with TRBJ2-1; TRBD1 or TRBD2 may be the D gene (5 bases each). Trimming took 2 bases from V and 6 from J, leaving 14 bases between them. Germline values: CDR1 SGHVS, CDR2 FNYEAQ. The CDR3 extends over 15 amino acids. As DNA, the CDR3 is TGTGCCAGCAGCTTATGGTCTGGGGGAACCAATGAGCAGTTCTTC. This sequence encodes CASSLWSGGTNEQFF. Full variable domain (remainder filled in from reference TRBV7-6 and TRBJ2-1): GAGVSQSPRYKVTKRGQDVALRCDPISGHVSLYWYRQALGQGPEFLTYFNYEAQQDKSGLPNDRFSAERPEGSISTLTIQRTEQRDSAMYRCASSLWSGGTNEQFFGPGTRLTVL.

The chain carries TRBV28 and TRBJ2-1, with 9 nucleotides matching TRBD2. Germline CDR1 MDHEN, CDR2 SYDVKM. The CDR3 contains 13 residues. The J segment lost 7 bases and the V segment lost 7 bases, leaving 5 bases of the junction unmatched. DNA of the CDR3: TGTGCCAGCAAGCGGGCGGGGGGGAATGAGCAGTTCTTC. Protein sequence: CASKRAGGNEQFF.

The CDR3 reads CASNGFFTDTQYF. DNA of the CDR3: TGTGCCAGCAATGGGTTTTTCACAGATACGCAGTATTTT. This chain uses TRBV2 with TRBJ2-3; D gene uncertain. V gave up 7 bases and J gave up 2 bases, with 10 bases separating them. CDR3 size: 13 residues. Germline CDR1 is SNHLY and CDR2 is FYNNEI.

The V and J genes are TRBV29-1 and TRBJ2-1; 12 bases are shared with TRBD2. V shed 4 bases and J 4 bases; nucleotides not matched to a gene: 5. The CDR3 runs 15 residues. Germline V gene data show CDR1 as SQVTM and CDR2 as ANQGSEA. The CDR3 region is CSVGWGTSGYNEQFF. The CDR3 DNA reads TGCAGCGTTGGCTGGGGGACTAGCGGGTACAATGAGCAGTTCTTC.

This chain links TRBV28 with TRBJ2-5; D not certain. V gave up 0 bases and J gave up 2 bases, with 7 bases separating them. Germline loops: CDR1 MDHEN, CDR2 SYDVKM. CDR3 size: 14 residues. The CDR3 coding sequence is TGTGCCAGCAGTTTATGGGCCAGTCAAGAGACCCAGTACTTC. This codes for CASSLWASQETQYF.

This clonotype was seen a handful of times. The chain uses TRBV5-1 and TRBJ1-1; 8 nucleotides align to TRBD1. J lost 4 bases, V lost 3 bases, and 5 bases had no gene match. Germline CDR1 and CDR2: SGHRS and YFSETQ. There are 14 residues in the CDR3. For the CDR3, the DNA is TGCGCCAGCAGCTCCGGACAGGGCGGCACTGAAGCTTTCTTT. Its translation is CASSSGQGGTEAFF.

The J gene is TRBJ2-5, the V gene TRBV4-2, with 13 bases lining up with TRBD2. Trimming took 4 bases from V and 2 from J; bases not matched to a gene: 13. CDR3 length: 19 residues. Germline CDR1 reads LGHNA; CDR2 reads YNFKEQ. The CDR3 spells CASSRRAVGTSGAQETQYF. The CDR3 DNA sequence: TGTGCCAGCAGCCGGCGTGCAGTCGGGACTAGCGGGGCTCAAGAGACCCAGTACTTC.

In DNA form, the CDR3 reads TGCGCCAGCAGCTTAAGTTCGGTGAACACTGAAGCTTTCTTT. It codes for CASSLSSVNTEAFF. This chain connects TRBV5-1 to TRBJ1-1; D remains unclear. The V end lost 2 bases, the J end lost 0 bases, and 8 bases lay between the germline ends. Germline V lookup: CDR1 SGHRS, CDR2 YFSETQ. CDR3 length: 14 residues.